This T cell receptor (beta chain) was found in a study of early T cells in non-severe SARS-CoV-2 infection. There are many counts of this clonotype. CDR1 is LNHDA and CDR2 is SQIVND in the germline V gene (reference sequence). The CDR3 is 13 residues long. TCRdb called the 5' RACE reads again in MiXCR, with one record for every CDR3 protein. The sample lists fewer than 55,000 distinct CDR3 sequences; about 9.3% were seen once. The TCR originated in an adult who was a healthcare worker with PCR-confirmed SARS-CoV-2 infection or an uninfected control (not recorded which). The sample was whole blood. The chain joins TRBV19 to TRBJ2-3; 10 nucleotides line up with TRBD1. The CDR3: CAAGTGGTDTQYF. For the CDR3, the DNA is TGTGCGGCCGGGACAGGGGGCACAGATACGCAGTATTTT. The full variable domain, rest sourced from reference TRBV19 and TRBJ2-3, is DGGITQSPKYLFRKEGQNVTLSCEQNLNHDAMYWYRQDPGQGLRLIYYSQIVNDFQKGDIAEGYSVSREKKESFPLTVTSAQKNPTAFYLCAAGTGGTDTQYFGPGTRLTVL.